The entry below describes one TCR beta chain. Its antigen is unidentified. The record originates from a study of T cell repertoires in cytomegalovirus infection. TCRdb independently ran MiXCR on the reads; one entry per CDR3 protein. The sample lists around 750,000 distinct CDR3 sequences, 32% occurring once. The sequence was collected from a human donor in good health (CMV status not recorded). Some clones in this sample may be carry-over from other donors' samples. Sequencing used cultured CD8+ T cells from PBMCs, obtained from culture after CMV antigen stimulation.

Written as DNA, the CDR3 is TGTGCCACCAGCAGAGATCTGGGTACGGCAGATACGCAGTATTTT. Protein product: CATSRDLGTADTQYF. The rearrangement uses TRBV15 and TRBJ2-3; D call uncertain. Germline V gene data show CDR1 as LNHNV and CDR2 as YYDKDF (reference sequence). The CDR3 is 15 residues long. V lost 0 bases and J 4 bases, leaving 11 bases between the germline ends.